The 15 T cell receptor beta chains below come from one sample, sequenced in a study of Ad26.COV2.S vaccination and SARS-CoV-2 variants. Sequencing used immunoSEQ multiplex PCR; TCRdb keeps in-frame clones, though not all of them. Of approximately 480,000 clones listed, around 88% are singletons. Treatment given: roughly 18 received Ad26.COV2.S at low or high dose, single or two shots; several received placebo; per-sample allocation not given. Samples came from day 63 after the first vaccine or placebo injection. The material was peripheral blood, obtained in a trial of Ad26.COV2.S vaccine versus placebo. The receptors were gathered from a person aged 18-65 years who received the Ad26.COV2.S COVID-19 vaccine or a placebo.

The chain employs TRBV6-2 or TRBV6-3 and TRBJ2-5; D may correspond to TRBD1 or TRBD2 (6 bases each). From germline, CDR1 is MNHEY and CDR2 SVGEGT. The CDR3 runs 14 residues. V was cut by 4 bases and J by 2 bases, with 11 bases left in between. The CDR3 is CASSSQGGQETQYF. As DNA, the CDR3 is TGTGCCAGCAGTTCCCAAGGGGGGCAAGAGACCCAGTACTTC.

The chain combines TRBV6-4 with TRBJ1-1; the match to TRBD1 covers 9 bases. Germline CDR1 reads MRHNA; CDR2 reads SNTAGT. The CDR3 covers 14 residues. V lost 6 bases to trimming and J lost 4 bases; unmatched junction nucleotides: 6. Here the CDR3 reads CASRPGQGITEAFF. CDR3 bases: TGTGCCAGCAGGCCGGGACAGGGAATCACTGAAGCTTTCTTT.

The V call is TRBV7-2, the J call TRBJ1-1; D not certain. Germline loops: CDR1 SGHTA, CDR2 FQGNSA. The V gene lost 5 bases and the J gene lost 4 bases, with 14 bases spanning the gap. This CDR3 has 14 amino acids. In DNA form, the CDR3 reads TGTGCCAGCAGCGACTCGGCCTTTGGCACTGAAGCTTTCTTT. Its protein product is CASSDSAFGTEAFF.

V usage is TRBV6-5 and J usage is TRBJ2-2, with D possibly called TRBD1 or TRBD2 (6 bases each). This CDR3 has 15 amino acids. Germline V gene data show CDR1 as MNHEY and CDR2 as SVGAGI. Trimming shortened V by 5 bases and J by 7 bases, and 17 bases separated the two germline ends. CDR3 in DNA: TGTGCCAGCAGTATATACAGGGAGGTGGTCGGGGAGCTGTTTTTT. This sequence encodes CASSIYREVVGELFF.

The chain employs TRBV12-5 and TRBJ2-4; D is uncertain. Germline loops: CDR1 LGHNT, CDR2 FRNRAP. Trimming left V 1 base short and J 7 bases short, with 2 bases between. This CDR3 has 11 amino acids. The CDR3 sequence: CASGLGNIQYF. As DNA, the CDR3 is TGTGCTAGTGGTTTGGGGAACATTCAGTACTTC.

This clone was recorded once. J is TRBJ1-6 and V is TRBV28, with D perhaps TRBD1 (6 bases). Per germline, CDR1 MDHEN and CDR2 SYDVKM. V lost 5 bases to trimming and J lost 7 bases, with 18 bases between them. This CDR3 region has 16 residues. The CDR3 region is CASSPREGTLNSPLHF. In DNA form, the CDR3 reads TGTGCCAGCAGTCCACGAGAAGGGACATTAAATTCACCCCTCCACTTT. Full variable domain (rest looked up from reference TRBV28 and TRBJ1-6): DVKVTQSSRYLVKRTGEKVFLECVQDMDHENMFWYRQDPGLGLRLIYFSYDVKMKEKGDIPEGYSVSREKKERFSLILESASTNQTSMYLCASSPREGTLNSPLHFGNGTRLTVT.

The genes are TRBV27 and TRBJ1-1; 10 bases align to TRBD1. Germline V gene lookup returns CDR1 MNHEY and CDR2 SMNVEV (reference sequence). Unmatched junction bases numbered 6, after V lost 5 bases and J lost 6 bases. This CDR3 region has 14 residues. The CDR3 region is CASSRPGQGSEAFF. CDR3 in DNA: TGTGCCAGCAGTAGGCCGGGACAGGGGTCTGAAGCTTTCTTT.

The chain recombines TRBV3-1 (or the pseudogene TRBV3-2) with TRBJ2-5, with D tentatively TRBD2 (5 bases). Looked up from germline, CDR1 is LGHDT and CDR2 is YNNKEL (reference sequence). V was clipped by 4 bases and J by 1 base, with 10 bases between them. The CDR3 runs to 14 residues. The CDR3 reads CASSRGPAQETQYF. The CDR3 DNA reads TGTGCCAGCAGCCGAGGGCCAGCCCAAGAGACCCAGTACTTC.

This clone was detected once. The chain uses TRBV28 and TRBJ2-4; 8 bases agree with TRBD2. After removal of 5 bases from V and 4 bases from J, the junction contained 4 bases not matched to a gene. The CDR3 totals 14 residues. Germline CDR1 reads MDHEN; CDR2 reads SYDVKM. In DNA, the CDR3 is TGTGCCAGCAGTCCCGGGACTAGAAAAAACATTCAGTACTTC. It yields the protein CASSPGTRKNIQYF.

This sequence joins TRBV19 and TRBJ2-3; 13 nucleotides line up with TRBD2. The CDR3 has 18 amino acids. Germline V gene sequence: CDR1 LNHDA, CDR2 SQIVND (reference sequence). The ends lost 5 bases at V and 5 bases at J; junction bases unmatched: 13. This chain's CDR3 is CASSPNLGLAGVVDTQYF. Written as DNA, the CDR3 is TGTGCCAGTAGTCCAAACCTCGGACTAGCGGGAGTTGTAGATACGCAGTATTTT.

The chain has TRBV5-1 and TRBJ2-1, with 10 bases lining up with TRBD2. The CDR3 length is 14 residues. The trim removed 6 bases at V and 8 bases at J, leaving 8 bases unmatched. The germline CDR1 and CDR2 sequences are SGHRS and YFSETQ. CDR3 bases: TGCGCCAGCAAGCCTAGCGGGAGAAACGATGAGCAGTTCTTC. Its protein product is CASKPSGRNDEQFF.

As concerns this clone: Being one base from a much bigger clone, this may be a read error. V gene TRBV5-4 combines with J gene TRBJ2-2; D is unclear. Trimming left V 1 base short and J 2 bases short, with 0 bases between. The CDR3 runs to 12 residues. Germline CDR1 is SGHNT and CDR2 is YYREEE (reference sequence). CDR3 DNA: TGTGCCAGCAGCTTGAACACCGGGGAGCTGTTTTTT. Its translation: CASSLNTGELFF.

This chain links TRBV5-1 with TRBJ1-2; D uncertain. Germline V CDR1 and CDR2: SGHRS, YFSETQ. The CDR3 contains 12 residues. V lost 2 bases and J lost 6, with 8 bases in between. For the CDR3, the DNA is TGCGCCAGCAGCTTCGATGTCGATGGCTACACCTTC. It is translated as CASSFDVDGYTF.

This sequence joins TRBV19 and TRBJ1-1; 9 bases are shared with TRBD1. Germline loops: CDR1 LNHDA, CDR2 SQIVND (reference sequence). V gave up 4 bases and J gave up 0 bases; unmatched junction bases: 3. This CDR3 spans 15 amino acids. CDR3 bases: TGTGCCAGTAGTACAGACAGGGGGATGAACACTGAAGCTTTCTTT. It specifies CASSTDRGMNTEAFF.

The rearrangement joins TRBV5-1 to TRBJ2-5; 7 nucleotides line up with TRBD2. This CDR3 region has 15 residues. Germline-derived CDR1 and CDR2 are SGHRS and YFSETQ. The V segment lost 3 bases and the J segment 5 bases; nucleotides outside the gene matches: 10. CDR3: CASSSTGGSQETQYF. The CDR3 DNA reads TGCGCCAGCAGCTCCACCGGCGGGAGTCAGGAGACCCAGTACTTC.